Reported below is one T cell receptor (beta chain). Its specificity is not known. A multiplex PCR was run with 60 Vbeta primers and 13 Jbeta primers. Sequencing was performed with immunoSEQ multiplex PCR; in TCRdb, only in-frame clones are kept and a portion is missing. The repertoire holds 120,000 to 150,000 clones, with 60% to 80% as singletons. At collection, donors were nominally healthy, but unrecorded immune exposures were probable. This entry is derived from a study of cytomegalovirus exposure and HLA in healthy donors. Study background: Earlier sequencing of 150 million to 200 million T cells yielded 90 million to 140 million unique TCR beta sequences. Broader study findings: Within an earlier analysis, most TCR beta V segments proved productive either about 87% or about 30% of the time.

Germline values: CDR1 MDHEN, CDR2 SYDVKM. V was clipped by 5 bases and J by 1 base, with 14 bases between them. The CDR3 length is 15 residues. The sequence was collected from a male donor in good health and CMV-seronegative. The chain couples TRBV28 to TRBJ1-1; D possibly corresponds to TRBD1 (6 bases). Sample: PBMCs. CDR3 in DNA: TGTGCCAGCAGTCAAAGGACAGCAAGGAACACTGAAGCTTTCTTT. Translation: CASSQRTARNTEAFF.